This T cell receptor beta chain was documented in a study of cytomegalovirus exposure and HLA in healthy donors. Whole-study findings and limits: Cytomegalovirus association was listed for around 170 TCR beta chains. There were some public TCRs occurring in many donors, but most TCR sequences were rare. The finding came from a later analysis; first-cohort TCR clusters tended to co-occur in the roughly 110 validation repertoires.

Profiled with immunoSEQ multiplex PCR; TCRdb holds only in-frame clones, not every one. The sample shows 150,000 to 200,000 clones, about 89% of them seen only once. The CDR3 spans 17 residues. The V gene end was trimmed by 0 bases and the J gene end by 4 bases; junction bases not matched to a gene: 11. CDR1 is SGHRS, CDR2 YFSETQ, per germline. With respect to this clone: Its antigen is unknown.

V is TRBV5-1 and J is TRBJ2-3; 7 bases agree with TRBD2. Sample: PBMCs. The clonotype originates from a man aged 18 to 30 in good health and CMV-seropositive. The CDR3 DNA reads as TGCGCCAGCAGCTTGGAATTCGCGGGAGCAGGACCAGATACGCAGTATTTT. Its translation is CASSLEFAGAGPDTQYF.